The present T cell receptor (beta chain) was sequenced within a study of cytomegalovirus exposure and HLA in healthy donors. Germline assignment: CDR1 SGHNT and CDR2 YENEEA. The ends lost 1 base at V and 5 bases at J; junction bases unmatched: 3. This CDR3 is built from 16 residues. TCRdb's table, derived via immunoSEQ multiplex PCR, lists solely in-frame clones and lacks some. The data hold some 59,000 clones, with 80% to 90% observed a single time. The donors were part of the validation cohort, which consisted of under 150 subjects and was separate from the first cohort of under 750 subjects. The chain carries TRBV11-3 and TRBJ2-2; 11 bases line up with TRBD2. This clonotype was obtained from a woman aged 18 to 35 in good health and CMV-seronegative. The specimen was PBMCs. For the CDR3, the DNA is TGTGCCAGCAGCTTAGGTACTAGCGGGAGAACCGGGGAGCTGTTTTTT. Amino acid sequence: CASSLGTSGRTGELFF.